A single sample gave rise to the 30 T cell receptor beta chains below, sequenced in a study of technical replicates of blood from a few donors (dated by TCRdb to between 2016 and 2019). Libraries were prepared through the immunoSEQ multiplex PCR assay. Drawn from immuneACCESS, this table holds only the in-frame rearrangements with V and J called that TCRdb kept. Clones are partly lost; checked studies trace under half to an unresolved V gene and leave the rest unexplained. In this sample the table shows tens of thousands of clones, around 90% of which occur a single time. The ten top clones hold 0.25% of the sample. Sequencing used T cells isolated from PBMCs. These receptors were obtained from a human donor in good health.

The chain recombines TRBV11-2 with TRBJ1-1; D possibly corresponds to TRBD1 (6 bases). V shed 5 bases and J shed 1 base, with 17 bases lying between them. Germline lookup yields CDR1 SGHAT and CDR2 FQNNGV. CDR3 length: 16 amino acids. The CDR3 DNA reads TGTGCCAGCAGCCGCGGACAGACAGTTACGAACACTGAAGCTTTCTTT. Translation: CASSRGQTVTNTEAFF.

CDR3 bases: TGTGCCAGCAGTGAACAGGTTTCCACCGGGGAGCTGTTTTTT. Its translation: CASSEQVSTGELFF. J is TRBJ2-2 and V is TRBV6-1; no reliable D call. This CDR3 has 14 amino acids. Germline CDR1 is MNHNS and CDR2 is SASEGT. The V gene lost 2 bases and the J gene lost 4 bases, with 8 bases spanning the gap.

V and J are TRBV2 and TRBJ2-7; 10 positions match TRBD1. J gave up 5 bases and V 2 bases, and 9 bases lay outside the gene matches. Germline values: CDR1 SNHLY, CDR2 FYNNEI. This CDR3 spans 16 amino acids. Here the CDR3 DNA reads TGTGCCAGCAGTGAAAAGGGGACAGGGGCCACCCACGAGCAGTACTTC. This sequence encodes CASSEKGTGATHEQYF.

This clone occurred once. The CDR3 sequence: CASSFPATGNLGYTF. CDR3 nucleotide sequence: TGTGCCAGCAGCTTTCCCGCGACAGGGAACTTAGGCTACACCTTC. The gene calls are TRBV7-9 and TRBJ1-2; TRBD1 matches 7 bases. V lost 3 bases, J lost 8 bases, and 12 bases stayed unmatched. Germline V CDR1 and CDR2: SEHNR, FQNEAQ (reference sequence). CDR3 length: 15 amino acids.

The genes are TRBV14 and TRBJ2-7; 9 nucleotides agree with TRBD1. With 4 bases clipped from V and 5 bases from J, the junction kept 9 bases outside the gene matches. The CDR3 spans 15 residues. The germline gives CDR1 SGHDN, CDR2 FVKESK. CDR3 sequence (DNA): TGTGCCAGCAGCCTAAACAGGGGGCGCAGGGACGAGCAGTACTTC. It translates to CASSLNRGRRDEQYF. Variable domain in full (rest from reference TRBV14 and TRBJ2-7): EAGVTQFPSHSVIEKGQTVTLRCDPISGHDNLYWYRRVMGKEIKFLLHFVKESKQDESGMPNNRFLAERTGGTYSTLKVQPAELEDSGVYFCASSLNRGRRDEQYFGPGTRLTVT.

The CDR3 here is CASSAMGRGIGYEQYF. The CDR3 DNA reads TGTGCCAGCAGCGCGATGGGGCGGGGTATCGGCTACGAGCAGTACTTC. The J gene is TRBJ2-7, the V gene TRBV7-8, with a tentative D call TRBD2 (6 bases). CDR3 length equals 16 residues. Germline lookup yields CDR1 SGHVS and CDR2 FQNEAQ. Trimming cost V 5 bases and J 3 bases, with 20 bases left between them.

This chain uses TRBV18 with TRBJ1-1; D is ambiguous. Trimming removed 4 bases at V and 10 bases at J, with 16 bases between. The germline CDR1 and CDR2 sequences are KGHSH and LQKENI. The CDR3 has 13 residues. The DNA of the CDR3 is TGTGCCAGCTCACTCTCAAGTTCGAGCTCAGCTTTCTTT. It specifies CASSLSSSSSAFF.

This chain connects TRBV14 to TRBJ1-2, with TRBD1 matching over 10 bases. This CDR3 contains 14 residues. Trimming removed 8 bases from V and 3 bases from J; junction bases left unmatched: 6. Germline V gene sequence: CDR1 SGHDN, CDR2 FVKESK. The DNA for the CDR3 is TGTGCCAGCGGAACCGGGACAGGGGACTATGGCTACACCTTC. Translation: CASGTGTGDYGYTF. Full variable domain (missing parts from reference TRBV14 and TRBJ1-2): EAGVTQFPSHSVIEKGQTVTLRCDPISGHDNLYWYRRVMGKEIKFLLHFVKESKQDESGMPNNRFLAERTGGTYSTLKVQPAELEDSGVYFCASGTGTGDYGYTFGSGTRLTVV.

J is TRBJ1-5 and V is TRBV2, with D possibly TRBD1 on 5 matching bases. The CDR3 loop spans 15 amino acids. CDR1 and CDR2 (germline): SNHLY, FYNNEI. V lost 8 bases and J lost 7, with 21 bases in between. The CDR3 loop reads CASSLGEGVWQPQHF. The DNA for the CDR3 is TGTGCCAGCTCCCTAGGGGAGGGAGTATGGCAGCCCCAGCATTTT.

The J gene is TRBJ2-6, the V gene TRBV19; 8 nucleotides match TRBD1. CDR1 is LNHDA and CDR2 is SQIVND in the germline V gene (reference sequence). V shed 6 bases and J 3 bases; nucleotides not matched to a gene: 13. This CDR3 spans 18 amino acids. CDR3 DNA sequence: TGTGCCAGTAGCGCCGGACAGGGAAAGGTCTTTGGGGCCAACGTCCTGACTTTC. Protein: CASSAGQGKVFGANVLTF.

The chain joins TRBV25-1 to TRBJ2-1, with no clear D. Trimming shortened V by 3 bases and J by 10 bases, and 4 bases separated the two germline ends. This CDR3 is built from 10 residues. CDR1 and CDR2 (germline): MGHDK, SYGVNS. The CDR3 coding sequence is TGTGCCAGCAGTGAGAGGGAGCAGTTCTTC. Translated: CASSEREQFF.

V is TRBV5-1 and J is TRBJ1-5, with 8 bases fitting TRBD1. J gave up 7 bases and V 0 bases, and 6 bases lay outside the gene matches. The CDR3 is made up of 15 amino acids. Looked up from germline, CDR1 is SGHRS and CDR2 is YFSETQ. CDR3: CASSLDGTGGQPQHF. The CDR3, as DNA: TGCGCCAGCAGCTTGGACGGGACAGGCGGACAGCCCCAGCATTTT.

This chain connects TRBV5-1 to TRBJ2-3, with D uncertain. Trimming took 4 bases from V and 1 from J, leaving 7 bases between them. Germline V gene sequence: CDR1 SGHRS, CDR2 YFSETQ. The CDR3 length is 13 residues. CDR3 in DNA: TGCGCCAGCAGCACAGACCGCACAGATACGCAGTATTTT. Protein sequence: CASSTDRTDTQYF.

CDR3 sequence reads: CASSHLAGAYNEQFF. The CDR3 coding sequence is TGCGCCAGCAGCCATCTAGCGGGAGCCTACAATGAGCAGTTCTTC. The chain carries TRBV4-1 and TRBJ2-1, with TRBD2 identical over 10 bases. Germline loops: CDR1 MGHRA, CDR2 YSYEKL. The CDR3 has 15 residues. J lost 2 bases, V lost 3 bases, and 1 base had no gene match.

V gene TRBV19 combines with J gene TRBJ2-3; D might be TRBD1 (5 bases). The CDR3 consists of 14 residues. The V and J ends lost 5 bases and 3 bases respectively, with 12 bases between them. Germline-derived CDR1 and CDR2 are LNHDA and SQIVND (reference sequence). CDR3 loop: CASSSPRDTDTQYF. CDR3 coding DNA: TGTGCCAGTAGTTCCCCCAGGGATACAGATACGCAGTATTTT.

This clone has only one observation. The chain combines TRBV7-9 with TRBJ2-7; 7 bases agree with TRBD1. Germline V gene sequence: CDR1 SEHNR, CDR2 FQNEAQ (reference sequence). With 5 bases clipped from V and 5 bases from J, the junction kept 9 bases outside the gene matches. This CDR3 spans 14 amino acids. CDR3 amino acids: CASSASTGYDEQYF. CDR3 sequence (DNA): TGTGCCAGCAGCGCCTCGACAGGGTACGACGAGCAGTACTTC.

This clone appeared a single time. The gene calls are TRBV11-3 and TRBJ2-1; 8 positions match TRBD2. Germline V gives CDR1 SGHNT, CDR2 YENEEA. V shed 5 bases, J shed 5 bases, and the junction held 8 bases outside the gene matches. This CDR3 spans 15 amino acids. Here the CDR3 reads CASSVSGTQHNEQFF. Here the CDR3 DNA reads TGTGCCAGCAGCGTTAGCGGGACTCAGCACAATGAGCAGTTCTTC.

The V and J genes are TRBV6-1 and TRBJ2-7; 9 bases match TRBD1. V shed 5 bases and J 2 bases; nucleotides not matched to a gene: 7. CDR1 and CDR2 from the germline V gene are MNHNS and SASEGT. The CDR3 runs 15 residues. The CDR3 is CASSSYGTGTYEQYF. The DNA of the CDR3 is TGTGCCAGCAGTTCTTACGGGACAGGGACCTACGAGCAGTACTTC.

The V call is TRBV18, the J call TRBJ1-3, with a possible D match to TRBD1 (6 bases). The CDR3 consists of 17 residues. The V and J ends lost 0 bases and 0 bases respectively, with 12 bases between them. Per germline, CDR1 KGHSH and CDR2 LQKENI. The CDR3 region is CASSPPARGNSGNTIYF. The CDR3 nucleotides read TGTGCCAGCTCACCACCGGCCAGGGGTAACTCTGGAAACACCATATATTTT.

V is TRBV4-2 and J is TRBJ1-4, with TRBD1 matching 8 bases. The trim removed 6 bases at V and 7 bases at J, leaving 4 bases unmatched. The CDR3 totals 13 residues. Germline CDR1 is LGHNA and CDR2 is YNFKEQ. This CDR3 is CASSQTGAEKLFF. The CDR3 DNA follows: TGTGCCAGCAGTCAGACAGGGGCTGAAAAACTGTTTTTT.

The CDR3 is CASRLTYYSGNTIYF. As DNA, the CDR3 is TGTGCCAGCCGGCTGACTTACTACTCTGGAAACACCATATATTTT. The V call is TRBV2, the J call TRBJ1-3; D call uncertain. The CDR3 has 15 amino acids. The ends were cut back, 8 bases at V and 0 bases at J, with 14 bases in the middle. Germline values: CDR1 SNHLY, CDR2 FYNNEI.

V is TRBV10-1 and J is TRBJ1-1; unclear D gene. V shed 6 bases and J shed 1 base, with 9 bases lying between them. CDR1 is WNHNN and CDR2 is SYGVQD in the germline V gene (reference sequence). This CDR3 region has 13 residues. CDR3: CASRVDTNTEAFF. The CDR3 DNA follows: TGCGCCAGCAGAGTTGACACGAACACTGAAGCTTTCTTT.

This sequence joins TRBV27 and TRBJ2-3, with TRBD2 as a possible D gene (6 bases). CDR3 length: 16 amino acids. Per the germline V gene, CDR1 is MNHEY and CDR2 is SMNVEV (reference sequence). Trimming pared 4 bases from V and 3 bases from J, leaving 17 bases between. CDR3 bases: TGTGCCAGCAGTTCCCTGAGGTCCGGGGGTACAGATACGCAGTATTTT. Translated, it gives CASSSLRSGGTDTQYF.

The rearrangement links TRBV27 to TRBJ2-7, with 11 bases that match TRBD1. The J segment lost 4 bases and the V segment lost 0 bases, leaving 20 bases of the junction unmatched. The germline gives CDR1 MNHEY, CDR2 SMNVEV (reference sequence). The CDR3 covers 21 residues. In DNA, the CDR3 is TGTGCCAGCAGTTTATCGAACCTTCACCCCCCGCCCGGGACAGGGGGTTACGAGCAGTACTTC. This codes for CASSLSNLHPPPGTGGYEQYF.

CDR3 amino acids: CSGRGAHLAGYEYF. In nucleotides, the CDR3 is TGCAGCGGCCGTGGGGCTCACCTGGCGGGATATGAGTATTTT. The chain employs TRBV29-1 and TRBJ2-3; TRBD2 is a possible D gene (6 bases). Trimming stripped 7 bases from V and 13 bases from J, with 27 bases between. The CDR3 is made up of 14 amino acids. Germline loops: CDR1 SQVTM, CDR2 ANQGSEA.

CDR3 region: CASSGETRAGELFF. The CDR3 DNA is TGCGCCAGCAGTGGAGAGACTAGGGCCGGGGAGCTGTTTTTT. V and J are TRBV10-1 and TRBJ2-2; weak D call: TRBD2 (6 bases). Deletions cut 4 bases from V and 6 bases from J, with 12 bases between. The CDR3 sequence is 14 residues long. Germline V gene lookup returns CDR1 WNHNN and CDR2 SYGVQD (reference sequence).

V is TRBV5-1 and J is TRBJ2-5, with D maybe TRBD1 (6 bases). Between the trimmed V and J ends, which lost 3 bases and 2 bases, there was a span of 11 bases. This CDR3 has 14 residues. Germline V gives CDR1 SGHRS, CDR2 YFSETQ. CDR3 bases: TGCGCCAGCAGCTCGCGACAGGTTCAAGAGACCCAGTACTTC. Translating it yields CASSSRQVQETQYF.

The chain is built from TRBV6-1 and TRBJ1-2, with a possible D match to TRBD1 (6 bases). CDR1 is MNHNS, CDR2 SASEGT, per germline. The CDR3 runs 15 residues. Trimming cost V 6 bases and J 2 bases, with 16 bases left between them. CDR3 loop: CASSMTSGVNYGYTF. The CDR3 DNA reads TGTGCCAGCAGCATGACGTCAGGGGTGAACTATGGCTACACCTTC.

The chain links TRBV18 to TRBJ1-1, with D tentatively TRBD1 (6 bases). V lost 6 bases to trimming and J lost 0 bases, with 26 bases between them. CDR3 size: 19 residues. The germline gives CDR1 KGHSH, CDR2 LQKENI. CDR3 amino acids: CASSQSRTASIRMNTEAFF. The CDR3 DNA reads TGTGCCAGCTCCCAGTCCCGGACAGCCTCCATAAGAATGAACACTGAAGCTTTCTTT. Looking up the rest from reference TRBV18 and TRBJ1-1 gives the full variable domain: NAGVMQNPRHLVRRRGQEARLRCSPMKGHSHVYWYRQLPEEGLKFMVYLQKENIIDESGMPKERFSAEFPKEGPSILRIQQVVRGDSAAYFCASSQSRTASIRMNTEAFFGQGTRLTVV.

The V call is TRBV4-2, the J call TRBJ1-5; 10 bases line up with TRBD1. The CDR3 totals 15 residues. V shed 5 bases, J shed 5 bases, and the junction held 6 bases outside the gene matches. The germline V gene encodes CDR1 LGHNA and CDR2 YNFKEQ. CDR3 sequence: CASSGRQGADQPQHF. CDR3 in DNA: TGTGCCAGCAGCGGTAGACAGGGGGCTGATCAGCCCCAGCATTTT.